A selection of T cell receptor beta chains follows, all from one sample in a study of T cell repertoires in cytomegalovirus infection. The antigens of these receptors remain unknown. TCRdb re-called the reads through MiXCR, storing one row per CDR3 protein. The table lists tens of thousands of distinct CDR3 sequences, around 18% of them singletons. Material: CD8+ T cells from cultured PBMCs, obtained from culture after CMV antigen stimulation. The receptor source for this set is a human donor in good health (CMV status not recorded). Some clones in this sample may be carry-over from other donors' samples. Both conserved end residues are part of each CDR3. The D gene is left open where the match is weak. A clone size is listed for some rows: how often the clone was seen (once, few, many), or a class if it is expanded.

j_call clone_size d_call v_call cdr3_aa cdr3_nt
TRBJ1-2 many - TRBV6-6 CASSPITGANYGYTF TGTGCCAGCAGTCCTATAACAGGAGCTAACTATGGCTACACCTTC
TRBJ1-1 few - TRBV28 CASSLGSVTEAFF TGTGCCAGCAGTTTGGGGAGTGTCACTGAAGCTTTCTTT
TRBJ1-3 - - TRBV2 CASNREQLPFASGNTIYF TGTGCCAGCAATAGGGAACAGCTTCCTTTCGCCTCTGGAAACACCATATATTTT
TRBJ1-1 few TRBD1 TRBV19 CASSTPGTGHWAFF TGTGCCAGTAGTACCCCTGGGACAGGGCATTGGGCTTTCTTT
TRBJ2-7 - TRBD2 TRBV5-4 CASSSMSSGVYEQYF TGTGCCAGCAGCTCCATGAGTAGCGGGGTCTACGAGCAGTACTTC
TRBJ2-2 - - TRBV28 CASSLGAGELFF TGTGCCAGCAGTTTGGGGGCCGGGGAGCTGTTTTTT
TRBJ2-7 - - TRBV5-4 CASSFLTEQYF TGTGCCAGCAGCTTCTTGACCGAGCAGTACTTC
TRBJ2-3 few TRBD1 TRBV27 CASSNRGRYTDTQYF TGTGCCAGCAGTAACAGGGGTAGATATACAGATACGCAGTATTTT
TRBJ2-1 few TRBD2 TRBV7-2 CASSPRTSGVSSYNEQFF TGTGCCAGCAGCCCTCGGACTAGCGGGGTAAGCTCCTACAATGAGCAGTTCTTC
TRBJ2-7 - TRBD2 TRBV27 CASRGFSGGGMGEQYF TGTGCCAGCAGGGGATTTAGCGGGGGGGGCATGGGGGAGCAGTACTTC
TRBJ1-2 - TRBD1 TRBV20-1 CSARRDRDVGYTF TGCAGTGCTAGAAGGGACAGGGATGTTGGCTACACCTTC
TRBJ1-1 - TRBD1 TRBV13 CASSLEDRGYEGTEAFF TGTGCCAGCAGCTTAGAGGACAGGGGGTACGAGGGAACTGAAGCTTTCTTT
TRBJ1-1 - - TRBV7-8 CASSLVSVNTEAFF TGTGCCAGCAGCTTAGTTTCTGTGAACACTGAAGCTTTCTTT
TRBJ1-1 few - TRBV6-2/TRBV6-3 CASSYHGGRAFF TGTGCCAGCAGTTACCATGGGGGGCGAGCTTTCTTT
TRBJ1-1 few - TRBV4-3 CASSQGRTADEAFF TGCGCCAGCAGCCAAGGGAGGACAGCCGATGAAGCTTTCTTT
TRBJ2-7 few - TRBV5-6 CASSSPALPYEQYF TGTGCCAGCAGCTCGCCAGCTCTACCCTACGAGCAGTACTTC
TRBJ1-1 - TRBD1 TRBV7-9 CASSLGTGGVHGHFF TGTGCCAGCAGCTTAGGCACAGGGGGCGTGCATGGGCATTTCTTT
TRBJ2-3 - - TRBV20-1 CSASGQYTDTQYF TGCAGTGCTAGCGGTCAGTACACAGATACGCAGTATTTT
TRBJ2-7 few - TRBV11-2 CASSLGGSGRGEQYF TGTGCCAGCAGCTTAGGTGGCTCGGGCAGGGGCGAGCAGTACTTC
TRBJ2-2 - - TRBV7-6 CASSPLPGRSNTGELFF TGTGCCAGCAGCCCCTTACCGGGACGGTCGAACACCGGGGAGCTGTTTTTT
TRBJ1-1 few - TRBV10-2 CASSDRGVNTEAFF TGCGCCAGCAGTGACAGAGGGGTGAACACTGAAGCTTTCTTT
TRBJ2-2 - - TRBV7-2 CASSLAGGNTGELFF TGTGCCAGCAGCTTAGCGGGGGGTAACACCGGGGAGCTGTTTTTT
TRBJ2-1 - - TRBV7-9 CASSSVQQMSSYNEQFF TGTGCCAGCAGCTCCGTTCAACAGATGAGCTCCTACAATGAGCAGTTCTTC
TRBJ1-2 - TRBD1 TRBV7-9 CASSLVGTGGGYTF TGTGCCAGCAGCTTAGTCGGGACAGGTGGTGGCTACACCTTC
TRBJ1-1 - - TRBV5-5 CASSLPSNTEAFF TGTGCCAGCAGCTTACCCTCGAACACTGAAGCTTTCTTT
TRBJ2-1 few - TRBV6-2/TRBV6-3 CASNVGDYNEQFF TGTGCCAGCAATGTCGGAGACTACAATGAGCAGTTCTTC
TRBJ2-1 many TRBD2 TRBV24-1 CAIGTSGNNEQFF TGTGCAATCGGGACTAGCGGAAACAATGAGCAGTTCTTC
TRBJ1-1 few - TRBV7-8 CASSSIGGNLGAEAFF TGTGCCAGCAGCTCCATTGGGGGGAACCTAGGGGCTGAAGCTTTCTTT
TRBJ1-5 few TRBD1 TRBV4-3 CASSQVQGKIPQHF TGCGCCAGCAGCCAAGTACAGGGGAAGATACCCCAGCATTTT
TRBJ2-7 few TRBD1 TRBV7-7 CASSSGQARYSVYEQYF TGTGCCAGCAGCTCCGGACAGGCCCGATATTCCGTCTACGAGCAGTACTTC
TRBJ2-7 few - TRBV4-3 CASSQDQGPPYEQYF TGCGCCAGCAGCCAAGATCAGGGGCCCCCCTACGAGCAGTACTTC
TRBJ2-1 many - TRBV11-3 CASSLVDRDEQFF TGTGCCAGCAGCTTAGTCGACCGGGACGAGCAGTTCTTC